This T cell receptor (beta chain) was identified in a study of blood T cells in healthy people across ages. The CDR3 is made up of 14 amino acids. V lost 1 base, J lost 7 bases, and 11 bases lay in between. Germline V gene lookup returns CDR1 DFQATT and CDR2 SNEGSKA (reference sequence). A sample-barcoded 5' primer and a J-beta primer mix were used in a second PCR of about 7 to 12 cycles. TCRdb reanalysed the 5' RACE reads using MiXCR and keeps one entry per CDR3 protein. Of 1,100,000 or so distinct CDR3 sequences in the sample, over 35% were seen once. The sequencing input was blood. V is TRBV20-1 and J is TRBJ1-6; TRBD1 might be the D (6 bases). This TCR was sampled from a woman aged 55-69 years in good health. CDR3 DNA sequence: TGCAGTGCTAGAGGGGAGACAGGCAATTCACCCCTCCACTTT. Amino acids: CSARGETGNSPLHF.